The entry that follows covers one T cell receptor (beta chain) sequence. This receptor's antigen is unknown. One base away there is no much larger clone; base qualities are not given. The data stem from a study of T-cell reconstitution after alpha-beta-depleted transplantation in children (dated by TCRdb to 2016 to 2017). Background for the entire study: T-cell immune reconstitution after TCRalphabeta/CD19-depleted allogeneic hematopoietic cell transplantation in children was quantitatively tracked in the study by means of TCR repertoire profiling.

Receptor libraries were prepared by PCR. Sequencer: Illumina HiSeq 2500. TCR libraries were prepared with molecular barcoding, using unique molecular identifiers to normalize TCRbeta repertoire quantification. In-frame beta chains were kept once TCRdb had trimmed the public reads at Q25 with fastp and called clones with MiXCR. Each CDR3 protein gets just one entry, which takes the most common genes and DNA from the rows behind it. Present in this sample are over 300,000 distinct CDR3 sequences, about 9.4% of which were seen just once. The ten largest make up less than 2.5% of the sample. From the cysteine through the phenylalanine, the CDR3 covers 16 amino acids. The only DNA kept is the CDR3, 48 bases in frame from the first base. The trim is 2 bases for V and 1 base for J, with a gap of 13 bases between the germline ends. The germline V gene encodes CDR1 SEHNR and CDR2 FQNEAQ (reference sequence).

This sequence uses TRBV7-9 and TRBJ2-3; TRBD2 is a possible D gene, resting on 6 matching bases. The clonotype originates from a human donor who donated a stem cell graft to a child with acute lymphoblastic leukemia. This specimen consisted of PBMCs from the stem cell graft donor, obtained from the stem cell graft. The nucleotide sequence is TGTGCCAGCAGCTTACGGGCGGAGCGGGGCACAGATACGCAGTATTTT. This codes for CASSLRAERGTDTQYF.